This T cell receptor beta chain was sequenced during a study of T cell responses to AZD1222 COVID-19 vaccine. For the study at large: Researchers grouped second doses given at about 4 or about 12 weeks into one pool.

Some clones are missing from TCRdb's copy, which holds only in-frame ones; the method was immunoSEQ multiplex PCR. The sample yields around 110,000 clones, 92% seen once. The germline gives CDR1 LGHNT, CDR2 FRNRAP. V lost 1 base, J lost 0 bases, and 10 bases lay in between. This CDR3 is built from 17 residues. Sequencing was performed on peripheral blood, taken on day 0 of AZD1222 vaccination. The gene calls are TRBV12-5 and TRBJ1-6; D remains ambiguous. The sequence was obtained from an adult in good health. CDR3 coding DNA: TGTGCTAGTGGTTTGGGCCTCGCCAGCTCCTATAATTCACCCCTCCACTTT. This sequence encodes CASGLGLASSYNSPLHF.